This TCR beta chain stems from a study of CD8 T cells in acute hepatitis C reinfection. Study-level results: One of thirteen outcome-independent public clonotypes used V04-02/J02-02. All groups preferentially used TRBV04 and TRBV06, which was not due to overrepresentation in the naive pool.

This table comes from immunoSEQ multiplex PCR, and its TCRdb copy is limited to in-frame clones, with some not included. The sample yields about 38,000 clones, approximately 83% seen once. To note about this clone: Its target is not known.

Time point in this sample: naive CD8 control sorted from an acute-time-point sample. Acute primary HCV meant a new positive RNA or antibody result following a negative test within 24 weeks. Germline V gene data show CDR1 as SNHLY and CDR2 as FYNNEI. The CDR3 consists of 14 residues. Trimming left V 7 bases short and J 6 bases short, with 16 bases between. Sequenced: naive CD8+ T cells from PBMCs. The chain combines TRBV2 with TRBJ2-1; no firm D call. The origin of this receptor is a young woman who spontaneously cleared hepatitis C infection. The CDR3 DNA is TGTGCCAGCATTGGGCTAGAGAGGAGCAATGAGCAGTTCTTC. It translates to CASIGLERSNEQFF.